This passage covers 5 T cell receptor beta chains from one sample sequenced in a study of T cell responses to AZD1222 COVID-19 vaccine. Using immunoSEQ multiplex PCR, the repertoire was profiled, and TCRdb retains in-frame clones only, with some absent. The profile shows 150,000 to 200,000 clones, 88% of them singletons. Sequences were derived from peripheral blood, sampled 28 days after the second AZD1222 dose. The receptors here all came from an adult who received the AZD1222 COVID-19 vaccine.

J is TRBJ1-2 and V is TRBV6-5, with D maybe TRBD1 (6 bases). V was trimmed by 0 bases and J by 7 bases, leaving 12 bases between them. CDR3 length equals 14 residues. The germline V gene encodes CDR1 MNHEY and CDR2 SVGAGI. The CDR3 DNA sequence: TGTGCCAGCAGTTACTCGTGGAACAGGGTTGGCTACACCTTC. Protein product: CASSYSWNRVGYTF.

V is TRBV6-5 and J is TRBJ2-3, with 8 bases fitting TRBD1. Germline V CDR1 and CDR2: MNHEY, SVGAGI. V lost 7 bases and J lost 2; bases outside the gene matches: 5. This CDR3 spans 14 amino acids. CDR3 DNA sequence: TGTGCCAGCACCGAGGACAGGGACACAGATACGCAGTATTTT. Its protein is CASTEDRDTDTQYF.

The V gene is TRBV15, the J gene TRBJ1-2; no reliable D call. Germline V lookup: CDR1 LNHNV, CDR2 YYDKDF (reference sequence). V was clipped by 5 bases and J by 5 bases, with 9 bases between them. CDR3 length: 12 residues. CDR3 in DNA: TGTGCCACCAGCGAGACCGTATATGGCTACACCTTC. Its translation is CATSETVYGYTF.

The CDR3 loop is CASRGLAGEQYF. CDR3 nucleotides: TGCGCCAGCCGGGGACTAGCTGGCGAGCAGTACTTC. This rearrangement joins TRBV4-1 to TRBJ2-7; 9 bases align to TRBD2. J gave up 6 bases and V 8 bases, and 5 bases lay outside the gene matches. The CDR3 consists of 12 residues. CDR1 is MGHRA, CDR2 YSYEKL, per germline.

The CDR3 DNA follows: TGTGCCAGCAGCTTGGCCCCTCACACCGGGGAGCTGTTTTTT. Protein product: CASSLAPHTGELFF. The V call is TRBV5-4, the J call TRBJ2-2; D unclear. Germline V gives CDR1 SGHNT, CDR2 YYREEE (reference sequence). V was cut by 0 bases and J by 3 bases, with 6 bases left in between. This CDR3 contains 14 residues.